Following are 15 T cell receptor beta chains from one sample sequenced in a study of OX40 agonist ivuxolimab in advanced cancers. Profiling relied on immunoSEQ multiplex PCR, and the TCRdb table lists in-frame clones only, not all of them. The sample yields 80,000 to 100,000 clones, 80% to 90% seen once. This sample comprised CD4+ or CD8+ T cells sorted from blood, obtained in a trial of the OX40 agonist ivuxolimab. The receptors were sampled from an adult with an advanced solid tumor such as melanoma, head and neck, liver or kidney cancer.

The chain recombines TRBV29-1 with TRBJ2-1; TRBD2 might be the D (5 bases). CDR1 is SQVTM and CDR2 is ANQGSEA in the germline V gene. V was trimmed by 7 bases and J by 4 bases, leaving 17 bases between them. The CDR3 sequence is 14 residues long. CDR3 nucleotides: TGCAGCGCCGATACTAGATCCTCTTACAATGAGCAGTTCTTC. Protein product: CSADTRSSYNEQFF.

This clone was counted once. V gene TRBV6-5 combines with J gene TRBJ2-1, with D perhaps TRBD1 (6 bases). V shed 6 bases and J shed 6 bases, with 15 bases lying between them. The length of the CDR3 is 14 residues. Germline CDR1 and CDR2: MNHEY and SVGAGI. In nucleotides, the CDR3 is TGTGCCAGCAGGGATACCGGGACACTCAATGAGCAGTTCTTC. Amino acids: CASRDTGTLNEQFF.

The CDR3 here is CASNPQGLSNQPQHF. CDR3 sequence (DNA): TGTGCCAGCAACCCGCAGGGGTTAAGCAATCAGCCCCAGCATTTT. J is TRBJ1-5 and V is TRBV2; possible D gene TRBD1, 6 bases. This CDR3 is 15 amino acids long. The V end was cut by 7 bases, the J end by 1 base, with 14 bases between. CDR1 and CDR2 (germline): SNHLY, FYNNEI.

In this sample, this clone turned up a few times. The chain joins TRBV6-5 to TRBJ2-2; D ambiguous. Trimming removed 2 bases at V and 0 bases at J, with 7 bases between. Per germline, CDR1 MNHEY and CDR2 SVGAGI. CDR3 length: 15 amino acids. This chain's CDR3 is CASSYRAANTGELFF. In DNA, the CDR3 is TGTGCCAGCAGTTACCGGGCAGCGAACACCGGGGAGCTGTTTTTT.

CDR3 DNA sequence: TGTGCCAGCAGTTCGGGGGGAGAGGGGCACGGTTCCGAGCAGTACTTC. Translated, it gives CASSSGGEGHGSEQYF. This rearrangement joins TRBV6-5 to TRBJ2-7; 7 nucleotides agree with TRBD2. The V segment lost 4 bases and the J segment 6 bases; nucleotides outside the gene matches: 15. CDR3 length equals 16 residues. The germline V gene encodes CDR1 MNHEY and CDR2 SVGAGI.

The chain has TRBV6-5 and TRBJ1-2; D might be TRBD1 (6 bases). Germline lookup yields CDR1 MNHEY and CDR2 SVGAGI. V lost 4 bases, J lost 3 bases, and 12 bases lay in between. The CDR3 covers 14 residues. CDR3 DNA: TGTGCCAGCAGTTTACAGGGTTCTCACTATGGCTACACCTTC. It yields the protein CASSLQGSHYGYTF.

This chain uses TRBV18 with TRBJ1-3, with 7 bases matching TRBD1. With V trimmed by 3 bases and J by 2 bases, 4 bases remained unmatched. Germline-derived CDR1 and CDR2 are KGHSH and LQKENI. CDR3 size: 15 residues. The CDR3 coding sequence is TGTGCCAGCTCACCGAGGCAGGGGGCTGGAAACACCATATATTTT. Encoded protein: CASSPRQGAGNTIYF.

J is TRBJ1-4 and V is TRBV19; the D is unclear. The CDR3 is 13 residues long. The V end was cut by 1 base, the J end by 8 bases, with 8 bases between. Germline V gives CDR1 LNHDA, CDR2 SQIVND (reference sequence). CDR3 sequence: CASSIGVAEKLFF. DNA for the CDR3: TGTGCCAGTAGTATAGGAGTGGCGGAAAAACTGTTTTTT.

The genes are TRBV6-1 and TRBJ1-4; D may be TRBD1 (6 bases). V was pared by 2 bases and J by 7 bases, with 11 bases between. CDR1 is MNHNS, CDR2 SASEGT, per germline. CDR3 length: 14 residues. The CDR3 DNA reads as TGTGCCAGCAGTGAACGGGGGGCAGGTGAAAAACTGTTTTTT. Amino acids: CASSERGAGEKLFF.

CDR3 DNA: TGTGCCAGCAGCCCAGGGGTGAGGGGCACTGAAGCTTTCTTT. Its translation is CASSPGVRGTEAFF. This sequence joins TRBV9 and TRBJ1-1, with D possibly TRBD1 on 6 matching bases. CDR3 size: 14 residues. Germline values: CDR1 SGDLS, CDR2 YYNGEE. The V end lost 4 bases, the J end lost 4 bases, and 14 bases lay between the germline ends. Full variable domain (rest looked up from reference TRBV9 and TRBJ1-1): DSGVTQTPKHLITATGQRVTLRCSPRSGDLSVYWYQQSLDQGLQFLIQYYNGEERAKGNILERFSAQQFPDLHSELNLSSLELGDSALYFCASSPGVRGTEAFFGQGTRLTVV.

The V call is TRBV7-6, the J call TRBJ1-1, with D unresolved. The CDR3 runs 14 residues. Trimming took off 2 bases at V and 3 bases at J, with 10 bases between the two ends. Germline-derived CDR1 and CDR2 are SGHVS and FNYEAQ. The DNA for the CDR3 is TGTGCCAGCAGCTTAACCGGGTTGGACACTGAAGCTTTCTTT. Translating it yields CASSLTGLDTEAFF.

V and J are TRBV5-4 and TRBJ2-7, with 12 bases lining up with TRBD2. Germline-derived CDR1 and CDR2 are SGHNT and YYREEE (reference sequence). The CDR3 is made up of 15 amino acids. Trimming removed 3 bases from V and 7 bases from J; junction bases left unmatched: 8. The CDR3 spells CASSSAGTSGLEQYF. The CDR3 DNA sequence: TGTGCCAGCAGCTCGGCCGGGACTAGCGGGTTGGAGCAGTACTTC.

The J gene is TRBJ1-1, the V gene TRBV10-3, with 7 bases identical to TRBD1. V lost 10 bases and J lost 3; bases outside the gene matches: 8. This CDR3 contains 13 residues. CDR1 is ENHRY, CDR2 SYGVKD, per germline. In nucleotides, the CDR3 is TGTGCCACTGGGGACAGTGCCTACACTGAAGCTTTCTTT. Translation gives CATGDSAYTEAFF.

This rearrangement joins TRBV7-2 to TRBJ1-4, with TRBD1 matching over 11 bases. J was trimmed by 10 bases and V by 1 base; bases with no gene match: 8. The CDR3 totals 16 residues. Germline-derived CDR1 and CDR2 are SGHTA and FQGNSA. CDR3 sequence reads: CASSLDPGQGVRKLFF. In DNA form, the CDR3 reads TGTGCCAGCAGCTTAGATCCGGGACAGGGGGTGAGAAAACTGTTTTTT.

This clone occurred a few times. This chain joins TRBV6-5 and TRBJ1-4; D unclear. Germline V gene lookup returns CDR1 MNHEY and CDR2 SVGAGI. The CDR3 totals 15 residues. Deletions cut 7 bases from V and 8 bases from J, with 20 bases between. The CDR3 region has the DNA TGTGCCAGCACCCCGCGCGTGGGAGTAGAGGAAAAACTGTTTTTT. Protein sequence: CASTPRVGVEEKLFF.